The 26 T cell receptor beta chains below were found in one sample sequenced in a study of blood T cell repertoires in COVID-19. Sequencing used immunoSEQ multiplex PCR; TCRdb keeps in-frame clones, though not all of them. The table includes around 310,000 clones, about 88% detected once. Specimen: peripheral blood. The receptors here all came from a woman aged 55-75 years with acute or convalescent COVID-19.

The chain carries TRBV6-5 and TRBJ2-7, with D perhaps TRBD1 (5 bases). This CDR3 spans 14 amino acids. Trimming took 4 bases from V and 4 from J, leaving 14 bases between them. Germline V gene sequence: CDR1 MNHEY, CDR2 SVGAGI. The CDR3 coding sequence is TGTGCCAGCAGTTTTACAGGTGGGGAATACGAGCAGTACTTC. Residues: CASSFTGGEYEQYF.

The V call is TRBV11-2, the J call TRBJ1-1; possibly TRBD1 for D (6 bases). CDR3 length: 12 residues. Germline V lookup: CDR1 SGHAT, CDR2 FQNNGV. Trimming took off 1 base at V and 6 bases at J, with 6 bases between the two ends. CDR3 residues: CASSLGQAEAFF. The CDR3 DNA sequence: TGTGCCAGCAGCTTAGGACAGGCTGAAGCTTTCTTT. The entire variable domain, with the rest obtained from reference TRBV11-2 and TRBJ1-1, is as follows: EAGVAQSPRYKIIEKRQSVAFWCNPISGHATLYWYQQILGQGPKLLIQFQNNGVVDDSQLPKDRFSAERLKGVDSTLKIQPAKLEDSAVYLCASSLGQAEAFFGQGTRLTVV.

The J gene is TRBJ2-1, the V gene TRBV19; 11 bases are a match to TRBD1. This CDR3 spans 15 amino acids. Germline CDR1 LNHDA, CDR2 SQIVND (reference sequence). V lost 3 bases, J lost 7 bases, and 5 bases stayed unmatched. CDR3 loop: CASSIKGQGENEQFF. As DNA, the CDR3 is TGTGCCAGTAGTATTAAGGGACAGGGGGAAAATGAGCAGTTCTTC.

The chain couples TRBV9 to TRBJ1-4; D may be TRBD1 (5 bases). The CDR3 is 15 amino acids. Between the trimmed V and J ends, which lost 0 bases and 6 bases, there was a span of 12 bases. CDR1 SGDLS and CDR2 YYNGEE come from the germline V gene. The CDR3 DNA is TGTGCCAGCAGCGTAGCTCCCGGGGGAGATGAAAAACTGTTTTTT. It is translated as CASSVAPGGDEKLFF. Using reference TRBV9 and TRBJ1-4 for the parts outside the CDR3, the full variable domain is DSGVTQTPKHLITATGQRVTLRCSPRSGDLSVYWYQQSLDQGLQFLIQYYNGEERAKGNILERFSAQQFPDLHSELNLSSLELGDSALYFCASSVAPGGDEKLFFGSGTQLSVL.

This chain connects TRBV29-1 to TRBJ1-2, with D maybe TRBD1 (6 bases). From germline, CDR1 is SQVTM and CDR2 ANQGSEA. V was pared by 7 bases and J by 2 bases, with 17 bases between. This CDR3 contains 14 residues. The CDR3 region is CSGFSGESNYGYTF. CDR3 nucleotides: TGCAGCGGATTCTCAGGGGAATCCAACTATGGCTACACCTTC.

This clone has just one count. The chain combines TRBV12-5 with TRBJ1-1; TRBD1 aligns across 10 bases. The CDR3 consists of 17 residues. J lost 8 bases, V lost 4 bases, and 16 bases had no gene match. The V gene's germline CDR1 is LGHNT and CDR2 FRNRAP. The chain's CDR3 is CASGSSPPGTGASEAFF. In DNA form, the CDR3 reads TGTGCTAGTGGTTCCTCACCCCCCGGGACAGGGGCTTCCGAAGCTTTCTTT.

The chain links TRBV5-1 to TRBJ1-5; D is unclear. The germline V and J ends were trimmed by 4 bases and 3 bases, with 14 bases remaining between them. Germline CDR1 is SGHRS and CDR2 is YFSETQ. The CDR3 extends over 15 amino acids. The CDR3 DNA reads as TGCGCCAGCAGCCTGGCCGGCAGACTCAATCAGCCCCAGCATTTT. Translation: CASSLAGRLNQPQHF.

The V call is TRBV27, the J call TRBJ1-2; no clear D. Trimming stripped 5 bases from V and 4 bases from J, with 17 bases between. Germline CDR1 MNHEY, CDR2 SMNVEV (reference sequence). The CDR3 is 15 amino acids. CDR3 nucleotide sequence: TGTGCCAGCAGTCCATATCGGGGTGGGAGCTATGGCTACACCTTC. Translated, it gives CASSPYRGGSYGYTF.

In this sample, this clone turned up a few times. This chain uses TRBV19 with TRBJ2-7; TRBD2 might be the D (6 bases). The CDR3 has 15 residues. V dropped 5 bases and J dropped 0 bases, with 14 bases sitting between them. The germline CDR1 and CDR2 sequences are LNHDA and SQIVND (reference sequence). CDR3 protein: CASSPSGGSSYEQYF. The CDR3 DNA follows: TGTGCCAGTAGTCCGAGTGGGGGGAGCTCCTACGAGCAGTACTTC.

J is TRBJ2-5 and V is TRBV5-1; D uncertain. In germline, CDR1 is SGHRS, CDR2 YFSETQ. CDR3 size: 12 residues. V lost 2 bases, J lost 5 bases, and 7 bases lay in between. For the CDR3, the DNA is TGCGCCAGCAGCTTTACAGAGGAGACCCAGTACTTC. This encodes CASSFTEETQYF.

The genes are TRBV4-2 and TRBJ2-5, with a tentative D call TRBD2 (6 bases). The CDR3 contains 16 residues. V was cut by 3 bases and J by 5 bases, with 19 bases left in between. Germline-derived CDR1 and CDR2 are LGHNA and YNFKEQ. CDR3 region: CASSQDYPGVGETQYF. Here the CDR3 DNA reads TGTGCCAGCAGCCAGGACTACCCCGGGGTGGGTGAGACCCAGTACTTC.

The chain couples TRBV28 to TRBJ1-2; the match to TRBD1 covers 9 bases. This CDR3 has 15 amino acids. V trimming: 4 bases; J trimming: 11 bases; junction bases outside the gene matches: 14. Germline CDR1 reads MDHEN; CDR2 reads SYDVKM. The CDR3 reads CASSSPGTGPSGYTF. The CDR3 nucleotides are TGTGCCAGCAGTTCACCCGGGACAGGGCCCTCAGGATACACCTTC.

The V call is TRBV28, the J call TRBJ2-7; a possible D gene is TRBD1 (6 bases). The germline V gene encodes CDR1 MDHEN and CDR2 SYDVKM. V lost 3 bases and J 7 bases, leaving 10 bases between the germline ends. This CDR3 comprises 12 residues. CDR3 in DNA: TGTGCCAGCAGTTTCAGGGGCCGGGAGCAGTACTTC. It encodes CASSFRGREQYF.

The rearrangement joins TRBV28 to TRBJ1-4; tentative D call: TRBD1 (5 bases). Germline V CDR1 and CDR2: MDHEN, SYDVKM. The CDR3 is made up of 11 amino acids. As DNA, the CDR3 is TGTGTGGTGGGGGGGAGTGAAAAACTGTTTTTT. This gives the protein CVVGGSEKLFF.

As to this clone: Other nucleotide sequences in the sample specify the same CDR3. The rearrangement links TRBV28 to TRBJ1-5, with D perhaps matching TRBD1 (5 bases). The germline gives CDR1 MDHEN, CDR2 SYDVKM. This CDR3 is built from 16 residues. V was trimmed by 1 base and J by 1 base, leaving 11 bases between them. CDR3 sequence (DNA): TGTGCCAGCAGTTTATTCGGCAGGGCCAGCAATCAGCCCCAGCATTTT. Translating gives CASSLFGRASNQPQHF. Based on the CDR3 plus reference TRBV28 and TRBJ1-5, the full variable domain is DVKVTQSSRYLVKRTGEKVFLECVQDMDHENMFWYRQDPGLGLRLIYFSYDVKMKEKGDIPEGYSVSREKKERFSLILESASTNQTSMYLCASSLFGRASNQPQHFGDGTRLSIL.

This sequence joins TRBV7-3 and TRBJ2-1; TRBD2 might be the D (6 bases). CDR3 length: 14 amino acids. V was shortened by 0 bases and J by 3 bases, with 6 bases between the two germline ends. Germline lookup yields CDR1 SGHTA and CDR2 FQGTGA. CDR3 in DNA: TGTGCCAGCAGCTTAACCGGGGGCTACAATGAGCAGTTCTTC. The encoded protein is CASSLTGGYNEQFF.

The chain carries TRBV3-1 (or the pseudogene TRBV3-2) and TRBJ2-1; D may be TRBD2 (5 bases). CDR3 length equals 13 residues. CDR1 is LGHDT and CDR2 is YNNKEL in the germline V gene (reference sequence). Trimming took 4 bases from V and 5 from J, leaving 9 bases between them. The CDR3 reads CASSPDLNNEQFF. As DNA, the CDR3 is TGTGCCAGCAGCCCGGACTTGAACAATGAGCAGTTCTTC.

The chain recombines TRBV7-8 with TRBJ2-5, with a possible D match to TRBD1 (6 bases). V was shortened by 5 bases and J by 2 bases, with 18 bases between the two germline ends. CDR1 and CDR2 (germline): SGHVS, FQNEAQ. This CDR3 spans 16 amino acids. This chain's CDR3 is CASSPAGDTEQETQYF. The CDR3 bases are TGTGCCAGCAGCCCAGCTGGGGACACCGAGCAAGAGACCCAGTACTTC.

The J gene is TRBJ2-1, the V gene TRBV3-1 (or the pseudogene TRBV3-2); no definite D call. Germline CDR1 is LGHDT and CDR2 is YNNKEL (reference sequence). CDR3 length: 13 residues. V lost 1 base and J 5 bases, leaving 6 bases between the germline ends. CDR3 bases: TGTGCCAGCAGCCAAGGTCGTAACAATGAGCAGTTCTTC. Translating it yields CASSQGRNNEQFF.

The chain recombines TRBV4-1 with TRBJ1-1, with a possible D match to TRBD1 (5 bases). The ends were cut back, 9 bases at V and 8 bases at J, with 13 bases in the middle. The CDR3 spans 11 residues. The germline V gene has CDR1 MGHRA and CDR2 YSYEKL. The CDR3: CASRTGVEAFF. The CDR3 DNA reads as TGCGCCAGTAGAACGGGGGTAGAAGCTTTCTTT.

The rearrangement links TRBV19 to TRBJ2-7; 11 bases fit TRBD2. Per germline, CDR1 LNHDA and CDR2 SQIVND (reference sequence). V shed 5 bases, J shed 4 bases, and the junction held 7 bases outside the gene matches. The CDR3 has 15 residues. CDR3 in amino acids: CASSESLAGAYEQYF. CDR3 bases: TGTGCCAGTAGTGAATCACTAGCGGGGGCGTACGAGCAGTACTTC.

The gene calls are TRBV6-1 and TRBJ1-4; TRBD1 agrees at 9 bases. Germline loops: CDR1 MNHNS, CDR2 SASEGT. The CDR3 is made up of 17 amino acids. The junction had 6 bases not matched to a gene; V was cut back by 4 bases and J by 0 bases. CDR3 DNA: TGTGCCAGCAGTGGCCGGGGACAGGGTGCAACTAATGAAAAACTGTTTTTT. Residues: CASSGRGQGATNEKLFF.

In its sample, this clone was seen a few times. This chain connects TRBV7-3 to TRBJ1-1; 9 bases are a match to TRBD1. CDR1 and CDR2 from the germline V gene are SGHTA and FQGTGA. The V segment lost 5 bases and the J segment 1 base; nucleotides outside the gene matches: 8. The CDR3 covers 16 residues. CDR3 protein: CASSQGDREWNTEAFF. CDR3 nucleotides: TGTGCCAGCAGCCAAGGGGACAGGGAGTGGAACACTGAAGCTTTCTTT.

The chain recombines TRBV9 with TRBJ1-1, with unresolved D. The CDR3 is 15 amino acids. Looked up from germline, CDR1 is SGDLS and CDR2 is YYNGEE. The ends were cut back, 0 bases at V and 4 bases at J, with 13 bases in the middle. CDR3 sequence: CASSVAPGASTEAFF. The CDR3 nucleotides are TGTGCCAGCAGCGTAGCTCCCGGTGCGAGCACTGAAGCTTTCTTT.

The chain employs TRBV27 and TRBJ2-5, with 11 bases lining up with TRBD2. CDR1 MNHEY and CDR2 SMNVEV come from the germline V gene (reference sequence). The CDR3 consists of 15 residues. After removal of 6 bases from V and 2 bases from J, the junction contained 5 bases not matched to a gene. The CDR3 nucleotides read TGTGCCAGCAGGATTAGCGGGGGGGGGCAAGAGACCCAGTACTTC. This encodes CASRISGGGQETQYF.

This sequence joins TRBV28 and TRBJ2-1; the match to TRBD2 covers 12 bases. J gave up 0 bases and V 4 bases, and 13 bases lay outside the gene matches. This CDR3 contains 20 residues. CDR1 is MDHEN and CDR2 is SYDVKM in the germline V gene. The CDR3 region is CASSSWTSGAPPISYNEQFF. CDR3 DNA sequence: TGTGCCAGCAGTTCATGGACTAGCGGGGCCCCGCCAATCTCCTACAATGAGCAGTTCTTC.